A selection of T cell receptor beta chains follows, all from one sample in a study of cytomegalovirus exposure and HLA in healthy donors. Assay used: immunoSEQ multiplex PCR; TCRdb lists only in-frame clones, some missing. The sample has about 130,000 clones; around 94% are singletons. Sequencing used PBMCs. The receptors were gathered from a woman aged 18-29 years in good health and CMV-seronegative. The CDR3 runs from the conserved cysteine through the conserved F or W. Fields, in order: D gene, V gene, J gene, clone size, CDR3 DNA, CDR3 protein. D genes are given only for firm matches. Expanded clones are given a class, and other clones once, few, many or no size at all.

d_gene: TRBD1
v_gene: TRBV12-5
j_gene: TRBJ2-2
abundance: .
CDR3nt: TGTGCTAGTGGGCCTGGACAGGGGGCGCCGAACACCGGGGAGCTGTTTTTT
CDR3aa: CASGPGQGAPNTGELFF

d_gene: .
v_gene: TRBV6-5
j_gene: TRBJ2-7
abundance: .
CDR3nt: TGTGCCAGCAGAATGACAGCGCGAACACCATACGAGCAGTACTTC
CDR3aa: CASRMTARTPYEQYF

d_gene: .
v_gene: TRBV12-5
j_gene: TRBJ1-2
abundance: .
CDR3nt: TGTGCTAGTGTGGGGGGTTCTGGCTACACCTTC
CDR3aa: CASVGGSGYTF

d_gene: TRBD1
v_gene: TRBV15
j_gene: TRBJ1-2
abundance: .
CDR3nt: TGTGCCACCAGCAGAGATACAGGGGGCTATGGCTACACCTTC
CDR3aa: CATSRDTGGYGYTF

d_gene: TRBD2
v_gene: TRBV6-1
j_gene: TRBJ2-1
abundance: .
CDR3nt: TGTGCCAGCAGTGAAGTCACTAGCGGGAACAATGAGCAGTTCTTC
CDR3aa: CASSEVTSGNNEQFF

d_gene: .
v_gene: TRBV7-9
j_gene: TRBJ2-7
abundance: .
CDR3nt: TGTGCCAGCAGCTTAGGGAGTTACGAGCAGTACTTC
CDR3aa: CASSLGSYEQYF

d_gene: .
v_gene: TRBV28
j_gene: TRBJ1-3
abundance: .
CDR3nt: TGTGCCAGCAGTTCCCCTTGGGGGGATGGAAACACCATATATTTT
CDR3aa: CASSSPWGDGNTIYF

d_gene: .
v_gene: TRBV4-2
j_gene: TRBJ1-5
abundance: .
CDR3nt: TGTGCCAGCAGCCAAGATCGACAGAGCAATCAGCCCCAGCATTTT
CDR3aa: CASSQDRQSNQPQHF

d_gene: TRBD2
v_gene: TRBV9
j_gene: TRBJ2-5
abundance: .
CDR3nt: TGTGCCAGCAGCGTAGAATCTAGCGGGAGCCTAACAGGGGAGACCCAGTACTTC
CDR3aa: CASSVESSGSLTGETQYF

d_gene: .
v_gene: TRBV2
j_gene: TRBJ1-3
abundance: .
CDR3nt: TGTGCCAGCGGCCTCCTCCGGGGAGGGACTGGAAACACCATATATTTT
CDR3aa: CASGLLRGGTGNTIYF

d_gene: TRBD1
v_gene: TRBV9
j_gene: TRBJ1-1
abundance: .
CDR3nt: TGTGCCAGCAGCCGGGACAGGGTTGGCACTGAAGCTTTCTTT
CDR3aa: CASSRDRVGTEAFF

d_gene: .
v_gene: TRBV30
j_gene: TRBJ2-7
abundance: .
CDR3nt: TGTGCCTGGAGTGTAGCCGGCTACGAGCAGTACTTC
CDR3aa: CAWSVAGYEQYF

d_gene: TRBD1
v_gene: TRBV28
j_gene: TRBJ1-1
abundance: .
CDR3nt: TGTGCCAGCAGTCACAGGGGGCGGAACACTGAAGCTTTCTTT
CDR3aa: CASSHRGRNTEAFF

d_gene: TRBD1
v_gene: TRBV2
j_gene: TRBJ1-5
abundance: .
CDR3nt: TGTGCCAGCAGCCAGGGACAGATGGATCAGCCCCAGCATTTT
CDR3aa: CASSQGQMDQPQHF

d_gene: TRBD1
v_gene: TRBV6-1
j_gene: TRBJ1-1
abundance: .
CDR3nt: TGTGCCAGCAGTGGCAGGAGGACAGGGTTAGCTTTCTTT
CDR3aa: CASSGRRTGLAFF

d_gene: .
v_gene: TRBV4-1
j_gene: TRBJ1-6
abundance: .
CDR3nt: TGCGCCAGCAGCCAACAAGGGGGATCACCCCTCCACTTT
CDR3aa: CASSQQGGSPLHF

d_gene: .
v_gene: TRBV19
j_gene: TRBJ1-6
abundance: .
CDR3nt: TGTGCCAGTACGTACTACAGCGGATATAATTCACCCCTCCACTTT
CDR3aa: CASTYYSGYNSPLHF

d_gene: .
v_gene: TRBV18
j_gene: TRBJ1-4
abundance: .
CDR3nt: TGTGCCAGCTCCCTACAGGGTGCTAATGAAAAACTGTTTTTT
CDR3aa: CASSLQGANEKLFF

d_gene: .
v_gene: TRBV4-1
j_gene: TRBJ1-2
abundance: .
CDR3nt: TGCGCCAGCAGCCAAGAAAGAGGGTTGCCCTACACCTTC
CDR3aa: CASSQERGLPYTF

d_gene: TRBD1
v_gene: TRBV5-3
j_gene: TRBJ1-1
abundance: .
CDR3nt: TGTGCCAGAAGCTTTGGACAGGGGAGGGCCGCGGCTTTCTTT
CDR3aa: CARSFGQGRAAAFF

d_gene: .
v_gene: TRBV4-2
j_gene: TRBJ1-1
abundance: .
CDR3nt: TGTGCCAGCAGCCAAGGAGCGAACACTGAAGCTTTCTTT
CDR3aa: CASSQGANTEAFF

d_gene: .
v_gene: TRBV11-2
j_gene: TRBJ2-7
abundance: .
CDR3nt: TGTGCCAGCAGCCTCGCGGGGTACGAGCAATACTTC
CDR3aa: CASSLAGYEQYF

d_gene: .
v_gene: TRBV11-2
j_gene: TRBJ1-1
abundance: once
CDR3nt: TGTGCCAGCAGCCCTTTGAAAGGGGCGAAAACTGAAGCTTTCTTT
CDR3aa: CASSPLKGAKTEAFF

d_gene: .
v_gene: TRBV6-1
j_gene: TRBJ1-2
abundance: .
CDR3nt: TGTGCCAGCAGCGCTGACAGAAACTATGGCTACACCTTC
CDR3aa: CASSADRNYGYTF

d_gene: .
v_gene: TRBV5-6
j_gene: TRBJ1-6
abundance: .
CDR3nt: TGTGCCAGCAGCTTGGTGGTGGGGCCGAAAAATTCACCCCTCCACTTT
CDR3aa: CASSLVVGPKNSPLHF

d_gene: .
v_gene: TRBV18
j_gene: TRBJ1-1
abundance: .
CDR3nt: TGTGCCAGCTCGCTAACAGACAGGTCTGAAGCTTTCTTT
CDR3aa: CASSLTDRSEAFF

d_gene: TRBD1
v_gene: TRBV19
j_gene: TRBJ2-5
abundance: .
CDR3nt: TGTGCCAGTAACCCAGACAGGGGGCTTGAGACCCAGTACTTC
CDR3aa: CASNPDRGLETQYF

d_gene: .
v_gene: TRBV4-2
j_gene: TRBJ1-2
abundance: few
CDR3nt: TGTGCCAGCAGCCAAGATCAGGGCGGGGGGGGAGTGGATGGCTACACCTTC
CDR3aa: CASSQDQGGGGVDGYTF